This TCR beta chain was profiled in a study of shared clonotypes between healthy human individuals. Naive CD8 cells comprised CD45RO-negative, CCR7-positively selected cells, excluding terminally differentiated effector memory CD45RA+ cells. Deep was the level used in running the assay. Here immunoSEQ multiplex PCR was the method, and the copy in TCRdb shows in-frame clones only, minus some. This sample carries around 560,000 clones, 95% of them seen once, and the ten largest clones take around 0.11%. CDR1 is SGHNT, CDR2 YYREEE, per germline (reference sequence). The V end lost 0 bases, the J end lost 4 bases, and 7 bases lay between the germline ends. This CDR3 region has 13 residues.

This chain links TRBV5-4 with TRBJ1-2; D is perhaps TRBD1 (5 bases). This sequence was found in a woman aged 25 to 39 in good health. Sequencing input: naive CD8+ T cells sorted from blood. CDR3 region: CASSLGDFYGYTF. The CDR3 DNA follows: TGTGCCAGCAGCTTGGGGGACTTCTATGGCTACACCTTC. Combining the CDR3 with reference TRBV5-4 and TRBJ1-2 gives the whole variable domain ETGVTQSPTHLIKTRGQQVTLRCSSQSGHNTVSWYQQALGQGPQFIFQYYREEENGRGNFPPRFSGLQFPNYSSELNVNALELDDSALYLCASSLGDFYGYTFGSGTRLTVV.